These T cell receptor beta chains were read from a single sample in a study of cytomegalovirus exposure and HLA in healthy donors. TCRdb's table, derived via immunoSEQ multiplex PCR, lists solely in-frame clones and lacks some. Of under 250,000 clones listed, around 73% were seen once; the top ten hold approximately 3.9%. Sequenced input: PBMCs. The receptors shown here come from a male donor in good health and CMV-seronegative. CDR3s include the opening cysteine and the closing phenylalanine or tryptophan. Each record gives: clone size, D gene, V gene, J gene, CDR3 DNA, CDR3 protein. D genes are given only for firm matches. Clone size is stated in some rows and not others, as once, few, many or a class when expanded.

.	.	TRBV5-1	TRBJ2-7	TGCGCCAGCAGCTTGGACGGGAGCTCCTACGAGCAGTACTTC	CASSLDGSSYEQYF
.	.	TRBV6-1	TRBJ2-7	TGTGCCAGCAGTGTATCGGCACGACTCAACTCCTACGAGCAGTACTTC	CASSVSARLNSYEQYF
.	TRBD2	TRBV5-1	TRBJ2-5	TGCGCCAGCAGCTCACTAGCGGGAGGAGAGACCCAGTACTTC	CASSSLAGGETQYF
.	.	TRBV5-1	TRBJ2-5	TGCGCCAGCAGCTTCTTGAGGCCAGACCAAGAGACCCAGTACTTC	CASSFLRPDQETQYF
.	TRBD1	TRBV15	TRBJ2-7	TGTGCCACCAGCAGAGTCCCAGGGGGCGAGCAGTACTTC	CATSRVPGGEQYF
.	TRBD2	TRBV5-4	TRBJ2-1	TGTGCCAGCAGCTTGGAAGGACTAGCTGAAGATGAGCAGTTCTTC	CASSLEGLAEDEQFF
.	TRBD2	TRBV6-4	TRBJ2-3	TGTGCCAGCAGTGACTCCGGGACTAGTTCGGATACGCAGTATTTT	CASSDSGTSSDTQYF
.	TRBD1	TRBV28	TRBJ1-1	TGTGCCAGCCGAATTCAAGGGGGCACGAACACTGAAGCTTTCTTT	CASRIQGGTNTEAFF
.	TRBD2	TRBV10-3	TRBJ2-2	TGTGCCATCAGTGGGAACCAACTCGGGACTAGCTTGAACACCGGGGAGCTGTTTTTT	CAISGNQLGTSLNTGELFF
.	.	TRBV18	TRBJ2-1	TGTGCCAGCTCACCAGTGACAGTATACAATGAGCAGTTCTTC	CASSPVTVYNEQFF
.	TRBD1	TRBV5-1	TRBJ2-7	TGCGCCAGCAGCACGACCGGGACAGGGCACTACGAGCAGTACTTC	CASSTTGTGHYEQYF
.	.	TRBV14	TRBJ2-3	TGTGCCAGCAGCCGCGGAGGACCAGATACGCAGTATTTT	CASSRGGPDTQYF
.	TRBD1	TRBV29-1	TRBJ2-3	TGCAGCGTTGGGCGACAGGGCACCGCCATGGATTTT	CSVGRQGTAMDF
.	.	TRBV11-2	TRBJ2-3	TGTGCCAGCAGCTTAGAAGGGGTCACAGATACGCAGTATTTT	CASSLEGVTDTQYF
.	TRBD2	TRBV7-9	TRBJ2-7	TGTGCCAGCAGCTTAGGAGCGGGGCAAGACGAGCAGTACTTC	CASSLGAGQDEQYF
.	TRBD1	TRBV30	TRBJ1-1	TGTGCCTGGAGTGTAAGGACAGGAACGAACACTGAAGCTTTCTTT	CAWSVRTGTNTEAFF
few	.	TRBV5-1	TRBJ1-1	TGCGCCAGCAGCTTGTCACGAGAGAGCAGGACTGAAGCTTTCTTT	CASSLSRESRTEAFF
once	.	TRBV7-2	TRBJ2-1	TGTGCCAGCAGCTTAGAACGAGACTCCTACAATGAGCAGTTCTTC	CASSLERDSYNEQFF
.	.	TRBV28	TRBJ2-7	TGTGCCAGCACGTGGGGGGAATTCAATGGGCAGTACTTC	CASTWGEFNGQYF
.	.	TRBV19	TRBJ1-5	TGTGCCAGTAGTATAACGTGGAGGGCCCCACAGCCCCAGCATTTT	CASSITWRAPQPQHF
.	TRBD2	TRBV30	TRBJ2-7	TGTGCCTGGACTAGCGGGAGTTACGAGCAGTACTTC	CAWTSGSYEQYF
.	.	TRBV28	TRBJ1-2	TGTGCCAGCAGTTTACCCCGGACAGCCTATGGCTACACCTTC	CASSLPRTAYGYTF
.	TRBD2	TRBV11-3	TRBJ2-7	TGTGCCAGCAGCTTAGGGGGCGGGAGGGCTGGCGAGCAGTACTTC	CASSLGGGRAGEQYF
.	.	TRBV12-2	TRBJ2-3	TGTGCAAGTCGCTTACCATCCCGGGAGAGCTGTTTAACGCAGTATTTT	CASRLPSRESCLTQYF
.	.	TRBV9	TRBJ2-5	TGTGCCAGCAGCGTAGGTCTTCCAGCGGTCTTCCAAGAGACCCAGTACTTC	CASSVGLPAVFQETQYF
.	.	TRBV6-5	TRBJ1-3	TGTGCCAGCAGCTCCCAGATACGAGGAAACACCATATATTTT	CASSSQIRGNTIYF
.	TRBD2	TRBV14	TRBJ2-5	TGTGCCAGCAGCCAGGTGGGACTAGCGGGAGTCAACTTC	CASSQVGLAGVNF
.	TRBD2	TRBV19	TRBJ2-1	TGTGCCAGTAGTGGAACTAGCGGGAGTACTAATGAGCAGTTCTTC	CASSGTSGSTNEQFF
.	TRBD1	TRBV6-5	TRBJ2-7	TGTGCCAGCAGGGGACAGGTCTCCTACGAGCAGTACTTC	CASRGQVSYEQYF